This T cell receptor (beta chain) was captured in a study of T-cell memory formation after mild COVID-19. Findings of the study overall: Several responding clones turned up in pre-infection memory, indicating that cross-reactive memory may have taken part. The SARS-CoV-2 specificity of second-wave clones reaching peak at day 37 remained unverified.

This clonotype has only a few counts. Antigen unknown. TCRdb ran MiXCR on the 5' RACE reads and lists one entry per CDR3 protein. The table shows about 210,000 distinct CDR3 sequences, with roughly a tenth occurring only once. Trimming removed 1 base at V and 8 bases at J, with 12 bases between. The CDR3 length is 14 residues. The germline V gene encodes CDR1 KGHSH and CDR2 LQKENI. This clonotype originated in a man younger than 35 who had mild COVID-19 (a few samples of this study predate the infection). Cell type and time point are not known. The V gene is TRBV18, the J gene TRBJ2-4; D might be TRBD1 (5 bases). Sample: PBMCs or a T cell subset sorted from them (not recorded which). The CDR3 nucleotides are TGTGCCAGCTCACCACGGGCAGGGTTATACATTCAGTACTTC. Its translation is CASSPRAGLYIQYF.